Listed here are 17 T cell receptor beta chains from one sample, sequenced in a study of vaccination and CD4 T cells after COVID-19. Oncomine TCR Beta short-read sequencing was applied to DNA from cultured CD4+ T cells. MiXCR, applied by TCRdb to the PCR reads, yields one record per CDR3 protein. Of over 15,000 distinct CDR3 sequences listed, under 60% are singletons. Treatment defined: approximately nine-day PBMC culture with coronavirus spike peptide pools or control peptides (ViraFEST assay). These receptors are not linked to any known antigen. Sample: CD4+ T cells from blood, cultured in vitro, taken after SARS-CoV-2 vaccination. These receptors came from a human donor who had recovered from COVID-19.

Only one count was recorded for this clonotype. The rearrangement links TRBV11-3 to TRBJ2-5; 8 nucleotides match TRBD2. From germline, CDR1 is SGHNT and CDR2 YENEEA. Unmatched junction bases numbered 4, after V lost 7 bases and J lost 0 bases. The CDR3 sequence is 14 residues long. The CDR3 bases are TGTGCCAGCAAGTCGGGACTAGACCAAGAGACCCAGTACTTC. This codes for CASKSGLDQETQYF.

The sample holds a few counts of this clonotype. The chain recombines TRBV19 with TRBJ2-7; 11 bases map to TRBD2. Germline loops: CDR1 LNHDA, CDR2 SQIVND (reference sequence). CDR3 length equals 13 residues. Trimming took 9 bases from V and 5 from J; bases not matched to a gene: 6. The CDR3 spells CASSRLAGNEQYF. The CDR3 DNA reads as TGTGCCAGCTCAAGACTAGCGGGAAACGAGCAGTACTTC.

The chain carries TRBV6-4 and TRBJ1-5; tentatively, D is TRBD1 (6 bases). The J call could be wrong; TRBJ2-3 is a better fit for the DNA end. Germline CDR1 MRHNA, CDR2 SNTAGT. The CDR3 runs 14 residues. CDR3 sequence reads: CASSDSPGDQPQYF. In DNA, the CDR3 is TGTGCCAGCAGTGACTCGCCAGGGGATCAGCCCCAGTATTTT.

The V gene is TRBV19, the J gene TRBJ2-7; weak D call: TRBD1 (6 bases). V lost 5 bases, J lost 0 bases, and 11 bases lay in between. This CDR3 comprises 14 residues. The germline CDR1 and CDR2 sequences are LNHDA and SQIVND (reference sequence). CDR3 in amino acids: CASSVRTDSYEQYF. The CDR3 region has the DNA TGTGCCAGTAGTGTCCGGACAGACTCCTACGAGCAGTACTTC.

This chain uses TRBV7-2 with TRBJ2-3; no reliable D call. The CDR3 is 13 amino acids. Germline assignment: CDR1 SGHTA and CDR2 FQGNSA. V shed 5 bases and J shed 3 bases, with 9 bases lying between them. CDR3 nucleotide sequence: TGTGCCAGCAGCGGGAACTCGACAGATACGCAGTATTTT. Translation: CASSGNSTDTQYF.

This clonotype was picked up a small number of times. This sequence joins TRBV7-3 and TRBJ2-2; 7 nucleotides agree with TRBD1. The ends lost 4 bases at V and 0 bases at J; junction bases unmatched: 5. The CDR3 is 16 amino acids. Germline-derived CDR1 and CDR2 are SGHTA and FQGTGA. CDR3 protein: CASSSPGQANTGELFF. CDR3 in DNA: TGTGCCAGCAGCTCACCCGGACAGGCGAACACCGGGGAGCTGTTTTTT.

This clonotype was found once. This chain joins TRBV28 and TRBJ2-3, with TRBD2 matching over 7 bases. There are 14 residues in the CDR3. The trim removed 6 bases at V and 1 base at J, leaving 4 bases unmatched. CDR1 and CDR2 from the germline V gene are MDHEN and SYDVKM. CDR3 bases: TGTGCCAGCAGCGGCGGGGGTGGCACAGATACGCAGTATTTT. Residues: CASSGGGGTDTQYF.

This clonotype has just a few counts. This chain connects TRBV20-1 to TRBJ1-6; 9 nucleotides agree with TRBD1. This CDR3 spans 14 amino acids. CDR1 is DFQATT, CDR2 SNEGSKA, per germline (reference sequence). Losses at the gene ends were 4 bases for V and 7 bases for J; bases not matched to a gene: 5. CDR3 in DNA: TGCAGTGCTAAGGACAGGGGTCACAATTCACCCCTCCACTTT. This gives the protein CSAKDRGHNSPLHF.

The chain couples TRBV10-1 to TRBJ2-1, with TRBD2 matching 7 bases. The CDR3 totals 15 residues. The germline gives CDR1 WNHNN, CDR2 SYGVQD (reference sequence). With V trimmed by 2 bases and J by 4 bases, 5 bases remained unmatched. The CDR3 protein is CASSEASGPYNEQFF. CDR3 coding DNA: TGCGCCAGCAGTGAGGCTAGCGGACCGTACAATGAGCAGTTCTTC.

This clonotype occurred a few times. The V call is TRBV6-1, the J call TRBJ1-3; D is ambiguous. Germline CDR1 and CDR2: MNHNS and SASEGT. Trimming removed 0 bases at V and 1 base at J, with 7 bases between. The CDR3 sequence is 15 residues long. This CDR3 reads CASSEAAGSGNTIYF. The CDR3 DNA reads as TGTGCCAGCAGTGAAGCGGCAGGATCTGGAAACACCATATATTTT.

The CDR3 nucleotides read TGTGCCAGCGGGAGAGAGGGTGAGCAGTTCTTC. Its translation: CASGREGEQFF. V usage is TRBV27 and J usage is TRBJ2-1, with D possibly TRBD2 on 5 matching bases. Germline CDR1 reads MNHEY; CDR2 reads SMNVEV (reference sequence). This CDR3 spans 11 amino acids. The germline V and J ends were trimmed by 8 bases and 9 bases, with 11 bases remaining between them.

J is TRBJ2-3 and V is TRBV6-8, with 10 bases aligning to TRBD1. After removal of 0 bases from V and 5 bases from J, the junction contained 8 bases not matched to a gene. The CDR3 has 17 residues. Germline V gene data show CDR1 as MNHGY and CDR2 as SAAAGT. CDR3 in DNA: TGTGCCAGCAGTTACTCGAACCGGGACAGGGGAGAAGATACGCAGTATTTT. Translating it yields CASSYSNRDRGEDTQYF.

This clonotype was detected a few times. This chain links TRBV20-1 with TRBJ1-1; D remains unclear. Trimming cost V 7 bases and J 5 bases, with 11 bases left between them. The V gene's germline CDR1 is DFQATT and CDR2 SNEGSKA (reference sequence). There are 11 residues in the CDR3. Here the CDR3 reads CSGRGGTEAFF. The CDR3 nucleotides read TGCAGTGGTCGAGGAGGGACTGAAGCTTTCTTT.

As concerns this clonotype: This CDR3 is missing its conserved last phenylalanine or tryptophan, likely due to a read error. The chain combines TRBV29-1 with TRBJ1-3; 7 nucleotides line up with TRBD1. J gave up 3 bases and V 4 bases, and 3 bases lay outside the gene matches. The CDR3 is made up of 13 amino acids. Germline-derived CDR1 and CDR2 are SQVTM and ANQGSEA. The CDR3 sequence: CSVAGTVGNTIYS. CDR3 nucleotide sequence: TGCAGCGTTGCCGGGACAGTTGGAAACACCATATATTCT.

There are a few counts of this clonotype. V and J are TRBV27 and TRBJ1-2; D call uncertain. The CDR3 length is 15 residues. Trimming stripped 0 bases from V and 3 bases from J, with 11 bases between. CDR1 is MNHEY and CDR2 is SMNVEV in the germline V gene (reference sequence). The DNA of the CDR3 is TGTGCCAGCAGTTTATCGGGGTCAGTCTACTATGGCTACACCTTC. Its protein product is CASSLSGSVYYGYTF.

The chain recombines TRBV3-1 with TRBJ1-2; 8 bases are shared with TRBD1. In germline, CDR1 is LGHDT, CDR2 YNNKEL (reference sequence). This CDR3 comprises 13 residues. J lost 6 bases, V lost 6 bases, and 6 bases had no gene match. Written as DNA, the CDR3 is TGTGCCAGCAGAAAGGGACAGGATGATGGCTACACCTTC. It is translated as CASRKGQDDGYTF.

The chain's CDR3 is CASSSDRPQHF. The CDR3 DNA sequence: TGTGCCAGCAGTTCGGACAGACCCCAGCATTTT. This chain connects TRBV28 to TRBJ1-5; D is possibly TRBD1 (6 bases). Germline lookup yields CDR1 MDHEN and CDR2 SYDVKM. This CDR3 region has 11 residues. Trimming removed 4 bases from V and 10 bases from J, with 8 bases in between. The whole variable domain, filled in from reference TRBV28 and TRBJ1-5, reads DVKVTQSSRYLVKRTGEKVFLECVQDMDHENMFWYRQDPGLGLRLIYFSYDVKMKEKGDIPEGYSVSREKKERFSLILESASTNQTSMYLCASSSDRPQHFGDGTRLSIL.